These 21 T cell receptor beta chains were all obtained from the same sample, sequenced in a study of blood T cell repertoires in COVID-19. Using immunoSEQ multiplex PCR, the repertoire was profiled, and TCRdb retains in-frame clones only, with some absent. This table holds about 85,000 clones, around nine tenths found once. Sequencing was done on a sample of peripheral blood. The source is a man aged 60 to 69 with acute or convalescent COVID-19.

The gene calls are TRBV3-1 (or the pseudogene TRBV3-2) and TRBJ2-5; D possibly corresponds to TRBD2 (7 bases). Germline CDR1 LGHDT, CDR2 YNNKEL (reference sequence). V dropped 4 bases and J dropped 7 bases, with 16 bases sitting between them. The CDR3 loop spans 14 amino acids. The DNA for the CDR3 is TGTGCCAGCAGCCCGACGGGGGGCCGAGGGACCCAGTACTTC. As protein: CASSPTGGRGTQYF.

The chain uses TRBV6-5 and TRBJ1-6; the D gene is possibly TRBD1 (5 bases). V lost 6 bases to trimming and J lost 10 bases, with 13 bases between them. The CDR3 is 13 residues long. Germline V lookup: CDR1 MNHEY, CDR2 SVGAGI. CDR3 nucleotide sequence: TGTGCCAGCAGAGGGGACTGGGGATCACCCCTCCACTTT. This encodes CASRGDWGSPLHF.

This chain uses TRBV5-1 with TRBJ2-7; 9 bases map to TRBD1. J lost 0 bases, V lost 4 bases, and 5 bases had no gene match. Per germline, CDR1 SGHRS and CDR2 YFSETQ. There are 15 residues in the CDR3. CDR3 sequence reads: CASSPTGGVSYEQYF. CDR3 DNA: TGCGCCAGCAGCCCCACAGGGGGCGTCTCCTACGAGCAGTACTTC.

This clone turned up a few times. V is TRBV25-1 and J is TRBJ1-4; D unclear. V was shortened by 3 bases and J by 8 bases, with 16 bases between the two germline ends. Germline V gives CDR1 MGHDK, CDR2 SYGVNS. There are 15 residues in the CDR3. The CDR3 sequence is CASSDTLRVGEKLFF. DNA of the CDR3: TGTGCCAGCAGTGATACCTTGAGGGTCGGAGAAAAACTGTTTTTT.

This clone was seen only a few times. The chain carries TRBV15 and TRBJ1-2; maybe TRBD1 (6 bases). V lost 0 bases, J lost 4 bases, and 12 bases lay in between. Per the germline V gene, CDR1 is LNHNV and CDR2 is YYDKDF (reference sequence). The CDR3 is 15 amino acids. The CDR3 loop reads CATSRDRGGGYGYTF. The CDR3 nucleotides are TGTGCCACCAGCAGAGACAGAGGGGGGGGCTATGGCTACACCTTC.

This chain connects TRBV15 to TRBJ2-1; 10 bases map to TRBD2. This CDR3 has 15 amino acids. CDR1 and CDR2 (germline): LNHNV, YYDKDF (reference sequence). Trimming took 0 bases from V and 9 from J; bases not matched to a gene: 5. CDR3 DNA sequence: TGTGCCACCAGCAGAGAACTAGCGGGGATGTCTGAGCAGTTCTTC. This codes for CATSRELAGMSEQFF. The whole variable domain, filled in from reference TRBV15 and TRBJ2-1, reads DAMVIQNPRYQVTQFGKPVTLSCSQTLNHNVMYWYQQKSSQAPKLLFHYYDKDFNNEADTPDNFQSRRPNTSFCFLDIRSPGLGDTAMYLCATSRELAGMSEQFFGPGTRLTVL.

This chain links TRBV7-8 with TRBJ2-7, with 15 bases aligning to TRBD2. Looked up from germline, CDR1 is SGHVS and CDR2 is FQNEAQ. The CDR3 is 15 residues long. Trimming at V came to 6 bases and at J to 5 bases, leaving 5 bases not matched to a gene. The CDR3 spells CASSSGLAGGNEQYF. The CDR3 DNA reads TGTGCCAGCAGTTCGGGACTAGCGGGGGGTAACGAGCAGTACTTC.

The J gene is TRBJ1-4, the V gene TRBV30, with a tentative D call TRBD1 (6 bases). This CDR3 is 15 amino acids long. CDR1 and CDR2 (germline): GTSNPN, SVGIG (reference sequence). V lost 2 bases and J 8 bases, leaving 18 bases between the germline ends. The CDR3 region is CAWSYSGTRREKLFF. CDR3 DNA sequence: TGTGCCTGGAGTTACTCCGGGACACGACGCGAAAAACTGTTTTTT.

The rearrangement joins TRBV24-1 to TRBJ2-3; D possibly corresponds to TRBD2 (6 bases). V lost 4 bases, J lost 2 bases, and 15 bases lay in between. The length of the CDR3 is 16 residues. Germline loops: CDR1 KGHDR, CDR2 SFDVKD. CDR3 bases: TGTGCCACCAGTGAAGGACTATCTCCCCCCACAGATACGCAGTATTTT. The encoded protein is CATSEGLSPPTDTQYF.

This clone has only a few counts. The CDR3 loop reads CASSLGQNTDTQYF. The CDR3 bases are TGTGCCAGCAGCTTGGGCCAGAACACAGATACGCAGTATTTT. V gene TRBV5-5 combines with J gene TRBJ2-3; D not resolved. V was trimmed by 0 bases and J by 2 bases, leaving 7 bases between them. CDR3 length: 14 amino acids. Germline V gene lookup returns CDR1 SGHKS and CDR2 YYEKEE (reference sequence).

The chain combines TRBV5-1 with TRBJ2-2; TRBD2 agrees at 8 bases. V was pared by 0 bases and J by 8 bases, with 9 bases of the junction left unmatched. The CDR3 has 16 residues. The germline gives CDR1 SGHRS, CDR2 YFSETQ. Here the CDR3 DNA reads TGCGCCAGCAGCTTGGCCCCTAGCGGGCCTCAAGGGGAGCTGTTTTTT. The encoded protein is CASSLAPSGPQGELFF.

J is TRBJ1-1 and V is TRBV3-1 (or the pseudogene TRBV3-2); D is perhaps TRBD1 (5 bases). CDR1 is LGHDT and CDR2 is YNNKEL in the germline V gene (reference sequence). Trimming took off 6 bases at V and 9 bases at J, with 14 bases between the two ends. The CDR3 is 12 residues long. DNA of the CDR3: TGTGCCAGCAGGGGGGGGACGGGGAAAGCTTTCTTT. Amino acids: CASRGGTGKAFF.

The chain joins TRBV5-1 to TRBJ1-3, with D possibly matching TRBD1 (6 bases). V lost 5 bases and J lost 4, with 19 bases in between. CDR1 is SGHRS and CDR2 is YFSETQ in the germline V gene. The CDR3 runs 16 residues. CDR3 amino acids: CASSPDSGVRGNTIYF. DNA of the CDR3: TGCGCCAGCAGTCCAGACTCAGGGGTGAGGGGAAACACCATATATTTT.

Regarding this clone: Other DNA sequences in the sample encode the same CDR3. The gene calls are TRBV30 and TRBJ1-6, with D possibly TRBD1 on 5 matching bases. The CDR3 consists of 13 residues. CDR1 is GTSNPN, CDR2 SVGIG, per germline (reference sequence). The V and J ends lost 0 bases and 7 bases respectively, with 7 bases between them. The CDR3 coding sequence is TGTGCCTGGAGTGTACGGGGGAATTCACCCCTCCACTTT. This translates into CAWSVRGNSPLHF.

The chain combines TRBV27 with TRBJ2-7, with TRBD2 matching over 9 bases. The CDR3 extends over 19 amino acids. CDR1 and CDR2 from the germline V gene are MNHEY and SMNVEV (reference sequence). The junction had 15 bases not matched to a gene; V was cut back by 3 bases and J by 0 bases. CDR3 protein: CASSLAARRGGSSSYEQYF. As DNA, the CDR3 is TGTGCCAGCAGTTTGGCAGCTCGGCGGGGGGGCTCCAGCTCCTACGAGCAGTACTTC.

The chain carries TRBV7-8 and TRBJ1-1; perhaps TRBD1 as D (6 bases). This CDR3 contains 14 residues. CDR1 SGHVS and CDR2 FQNEAQ come from the germline V gene. V was cut by 1 base and J by 1 base, with 7 bases left in between. CDR3 DNA sequence: TGTGCCAGCAGCTTAGGGACAGCGAACACTGAAGCTTTCTTT. It yields the protein CASSLGTANTEAFF.

This chain connects TRBV9 to TRBJ2-7; 7 nucleotides align to TRBD1. Per germline, CDR1 SGDLS and CDR2 YYNGEE. After removal of 4 bases from V and 3 bases from J, the junction contained 13 bases not matched to a gene. This CDR3 spans 16 amino acids. This CDR3 is CASSPADRAGNYEQYF. The CDR3 region has the DNA TGTGCCAGCAGCCCAGCCGACAGGGCCGGGAACTACGAGCAGTACTTC.

This clone was recorded a few times. This chain joins TRBV19 and TRBJ2-1, with D perhaps TRBD1 (5 bases). The CDR3 contains 15 residues. CDR1 is LNHDA, CDR2 SQIVND, per germline (reference sequence). V was cut by 3 bases and J by 2 bases, with 11 bases left in between. DNA of the CDR3: TGTGCCAGTAGTATTGAAGGGGCAGCCTACAATGAGCAGTTCTTC. Encoded protein: CASSIEGAAYNEQFF.

The chain recombines TRBV30 with TRBJ2-3, with no clear D. This CDR3 contains 13 residues. Germline-derived CDR1 and CDR2 are GTSNPN and SVGIG (reference sequence). With 3 bases removed from V and 0 bases from J, the gap between germline ends came to 7 bases. The CDR3 DNA is TGTGCCTGGAGACCCCGGAGCACAGATACGCAGTATTTT. Translated: CAWRPRSTDTQYF. Together with reference TRBV30 and TRBJ2-3, the CDR3 gives the full variable domain: SQTIHQWPATLVQPVGSPLSLECTVEGTSNPNLYWYRQAAGRGLQLLFYSVGIGQISSEVPQNLSASRPQDRQFILSSKKLLLSDSGFYLCAWRPRSTDTQYFGPGTRLTVL.

The chain is built from TRBV30 and TRBJ1-5, with 7 bases aligning to TRBD1. The trim removed 2 bases at V and 7 bases at J, leaving 5 bases unmatched. CDR3 length equals 13 residues. CDR1 GTSNPN and CDR2 SVGIG come from the germline V gene (reference sequence). The CDR3, as DNA: TGTGCCTGGAGTTCCGCAGGGGGACAGCCCCAGCATTTT. Translated: CAWSSAGGQPQHF.

This clone came up a few times. The chain has TRBV7-2 and TRBJ1-1; the match to TRBD1 covers 8 bases. The CDR3 runs 15 residues. Germline CDR1 SGHTA, CDR2 FQGNSA. V shed 5 bases, J shed 4 bases, and the junction held 9 bases outside the gene matches. CDR3 in DNA: TGTGCCAGCAGCCAGAACAGGGGGGAAGGCACTGAAGCTTTCTTT. Amino acid sequence: CASSQNRGEGTEAFF.